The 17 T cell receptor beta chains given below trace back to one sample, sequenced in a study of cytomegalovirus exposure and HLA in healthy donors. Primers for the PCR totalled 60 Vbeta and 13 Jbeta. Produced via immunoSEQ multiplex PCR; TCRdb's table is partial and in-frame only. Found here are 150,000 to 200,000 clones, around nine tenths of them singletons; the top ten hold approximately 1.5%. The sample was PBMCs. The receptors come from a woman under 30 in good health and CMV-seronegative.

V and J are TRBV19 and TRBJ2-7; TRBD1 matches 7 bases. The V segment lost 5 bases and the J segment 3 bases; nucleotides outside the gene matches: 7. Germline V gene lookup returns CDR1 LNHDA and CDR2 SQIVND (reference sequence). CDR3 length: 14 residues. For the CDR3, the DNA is TGTGCCAGTAGTGAGGACAGGTGGGGCTACGAGCAGTACTTC. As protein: CASSEDRWGYEQYF.

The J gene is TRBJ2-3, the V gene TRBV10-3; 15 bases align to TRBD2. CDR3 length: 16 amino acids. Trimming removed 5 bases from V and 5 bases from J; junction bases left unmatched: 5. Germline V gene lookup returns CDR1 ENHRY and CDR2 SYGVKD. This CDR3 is CAISRTSGGEVDTQYF. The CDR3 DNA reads TGTGCCATCAGTAGGACTAGCGGGGGGGAGGTAGATACGCAGTATTTT.

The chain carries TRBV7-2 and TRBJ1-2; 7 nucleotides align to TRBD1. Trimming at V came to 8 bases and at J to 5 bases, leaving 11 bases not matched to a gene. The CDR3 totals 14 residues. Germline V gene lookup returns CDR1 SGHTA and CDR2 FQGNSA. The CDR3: CASGKRQGQYGYTF. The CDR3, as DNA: TGTGCCAGCGGGAAGAGACAGGGTCAATATGGCTACACCTTC.

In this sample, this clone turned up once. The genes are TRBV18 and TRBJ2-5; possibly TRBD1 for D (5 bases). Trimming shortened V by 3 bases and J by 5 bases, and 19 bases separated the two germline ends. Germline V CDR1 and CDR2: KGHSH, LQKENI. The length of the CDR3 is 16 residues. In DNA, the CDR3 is TGTGCCAGCTCACCGAACCAGGCCAGGGAAGGTGAGACCCAGTACTTC. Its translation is CASSPNQAREGETQYF.

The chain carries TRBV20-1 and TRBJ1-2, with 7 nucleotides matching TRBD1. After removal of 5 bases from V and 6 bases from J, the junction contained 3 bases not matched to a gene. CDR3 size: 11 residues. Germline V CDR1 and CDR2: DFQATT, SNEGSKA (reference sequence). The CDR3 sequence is CSASGGNGYTF. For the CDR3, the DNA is TGCAGTGCTTCAGGGGGGAATGGCTACACCTTC.

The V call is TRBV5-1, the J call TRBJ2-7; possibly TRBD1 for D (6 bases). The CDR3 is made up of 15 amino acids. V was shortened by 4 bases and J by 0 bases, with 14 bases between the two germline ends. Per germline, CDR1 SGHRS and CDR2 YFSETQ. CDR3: CASSGGFSSSYEQYF. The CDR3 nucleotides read TGCGCCAGCAGCGGGGGCTTCTCCAGCTCCTACGAGCAGTACTTC.

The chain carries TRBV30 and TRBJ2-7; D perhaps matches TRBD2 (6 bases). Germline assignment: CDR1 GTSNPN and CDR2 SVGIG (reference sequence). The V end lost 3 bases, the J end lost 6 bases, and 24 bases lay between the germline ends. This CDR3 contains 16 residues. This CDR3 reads CAWSPGRWLAGSEQYF. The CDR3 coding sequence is TGTGCCTGGAGCCCGGGGAGGTGGCTCGCGGGTAGCGAGCAGTACTTC.

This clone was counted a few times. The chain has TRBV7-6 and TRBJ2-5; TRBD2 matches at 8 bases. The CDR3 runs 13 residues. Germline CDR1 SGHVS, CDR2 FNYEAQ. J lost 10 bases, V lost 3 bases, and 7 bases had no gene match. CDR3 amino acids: CASSFRTGRDQYF. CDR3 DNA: TGTGCCAGCAGCTTCAGGACCGGGAGGGACCAGTACTTC.

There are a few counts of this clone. The CDR3 here is CASRRGGNWGYTF. CDR3 in DNA: TGTGCCAGCCGGAGGGGGGGCAACTGGGGCTACACCTTC. The chain joins TRBV6-5 to TRBJ1-2, with D possibly TRBD1 on 6 matching bases. CDR3 length: 13 residues. Trimming removed 8 bases at V and 8 bases at J, with 18 bases between. The germline CDR1 and CDR2 sequences are MNHEY and SVGAGI.

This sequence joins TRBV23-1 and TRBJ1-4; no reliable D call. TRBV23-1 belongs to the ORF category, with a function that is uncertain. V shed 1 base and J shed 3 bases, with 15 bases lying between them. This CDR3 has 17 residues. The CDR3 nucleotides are TGCGCCAGCAGTCAATTGGGCGGGAAGAGCGCTAATGAAAAACTGTTTTTT. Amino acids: CASSQLGGKSANEKLFF.

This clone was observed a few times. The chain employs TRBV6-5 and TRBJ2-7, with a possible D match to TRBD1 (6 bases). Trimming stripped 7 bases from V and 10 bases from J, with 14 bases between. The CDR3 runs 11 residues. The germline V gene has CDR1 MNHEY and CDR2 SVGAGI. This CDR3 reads CASKDLQGQYF. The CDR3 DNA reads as TGTGCCAGCAAAGACCTACAGGGCCAGTACTTC.

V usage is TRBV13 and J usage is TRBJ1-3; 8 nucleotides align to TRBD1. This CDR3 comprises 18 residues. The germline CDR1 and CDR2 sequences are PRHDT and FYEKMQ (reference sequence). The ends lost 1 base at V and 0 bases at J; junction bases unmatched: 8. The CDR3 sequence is CASSLEGTGELSGNTIYF. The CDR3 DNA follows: TGTGCCAGCAGCTTAGAAGGGACAGGCGAACTCTCTGGAAACACCATATATTTT. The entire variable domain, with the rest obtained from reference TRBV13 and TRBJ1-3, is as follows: AAGVIQSPRHLIKEKRETATLKCYPIPRHDTVYWYQQGPGQDPQFLISFYEKMQSDKGSIPDRFSAQQFSDYHSELNMSSLELGDSALYFCASSLEGTGELSGNTIYFGEGSWLTVV.

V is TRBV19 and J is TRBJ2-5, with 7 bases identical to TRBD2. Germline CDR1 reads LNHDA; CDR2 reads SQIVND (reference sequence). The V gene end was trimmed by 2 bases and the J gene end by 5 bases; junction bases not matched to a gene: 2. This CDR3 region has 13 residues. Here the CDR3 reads CASSIYGRETQYF. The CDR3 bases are TGTGCCAGTAGTATATACGGGAGGGAGACCCAGTACTTC. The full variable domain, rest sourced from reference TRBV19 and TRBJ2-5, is DGGITQSPKYLFRKEGQNVTLSCEQNLNHDAMYWYRQDPGQGLRLIYYSQIVNDFQKGDIAEGYSVSREKKESFPLTVTSAQKNPTAFYLCASSIYGRETQYFGPGTRLLVL.

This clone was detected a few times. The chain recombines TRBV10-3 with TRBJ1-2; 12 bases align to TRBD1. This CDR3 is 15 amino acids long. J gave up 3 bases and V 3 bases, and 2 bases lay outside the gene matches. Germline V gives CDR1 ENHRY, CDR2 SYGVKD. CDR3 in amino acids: CAISDGTGGDYGYTF. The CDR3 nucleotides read TGTGCCATCAGTGACGGGACAGGGGGCGACTATGGCTACACCTTC.

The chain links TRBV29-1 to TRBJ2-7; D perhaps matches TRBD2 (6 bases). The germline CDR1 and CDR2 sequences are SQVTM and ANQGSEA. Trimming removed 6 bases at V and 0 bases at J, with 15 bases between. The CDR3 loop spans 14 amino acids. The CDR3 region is CSVEEGSASYEQYF. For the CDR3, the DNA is TGCAGCGTCGAGGAGGGATCTGCCTCCTACGAGCAGTACTTC.

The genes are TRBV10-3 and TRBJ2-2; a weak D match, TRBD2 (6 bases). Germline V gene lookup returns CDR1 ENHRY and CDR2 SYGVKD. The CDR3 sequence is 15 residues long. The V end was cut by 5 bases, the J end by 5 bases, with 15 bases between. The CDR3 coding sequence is TGTGCCATCAGTCGGGGGACCGAGGGAACCGGGGAGCTGTTTTTT. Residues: CAISRGTEGTGELFF.

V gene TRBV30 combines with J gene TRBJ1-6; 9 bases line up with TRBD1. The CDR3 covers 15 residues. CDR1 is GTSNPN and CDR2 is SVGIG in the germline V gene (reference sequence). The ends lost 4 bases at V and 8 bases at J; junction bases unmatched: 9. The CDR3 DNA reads TGTGCCTGGACTCCGGGACAGGGAAGGTATTCACCCCTCCACTTT. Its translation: CAWTPGQGRYSPLHF.